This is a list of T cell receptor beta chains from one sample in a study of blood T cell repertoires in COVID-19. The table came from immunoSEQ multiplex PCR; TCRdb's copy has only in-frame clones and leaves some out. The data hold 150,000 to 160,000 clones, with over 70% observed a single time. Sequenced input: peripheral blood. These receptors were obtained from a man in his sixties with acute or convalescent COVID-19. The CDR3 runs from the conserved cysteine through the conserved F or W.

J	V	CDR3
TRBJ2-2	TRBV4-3	CASSQGGGLRGTGELFF
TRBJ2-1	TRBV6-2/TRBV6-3	CASSTNSGKNEQFF
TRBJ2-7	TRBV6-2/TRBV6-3	CASSYPHAGVRGEQYF
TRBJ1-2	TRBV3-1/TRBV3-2	CASSLGQGANYGYTF
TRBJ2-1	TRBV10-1	CASPSGTSGRKFF
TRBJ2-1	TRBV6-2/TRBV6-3	CASSLAGGGEQFF
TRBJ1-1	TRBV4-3	CASSPGGANTEAFF
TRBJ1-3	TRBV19	CASSPATGDAGNTIYF
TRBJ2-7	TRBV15	CATSREGGTGPSYEQYF
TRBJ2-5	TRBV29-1	CSVRDRGSPQETQYF
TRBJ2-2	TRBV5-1	CASSPGGVNTGELFF
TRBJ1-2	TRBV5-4	CASSGDRDNYGYTF
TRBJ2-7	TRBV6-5	CASSYTAGDEQYF
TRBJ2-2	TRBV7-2	CASSLGLNTGELFF
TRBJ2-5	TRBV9	CASSPGQRPGTQYF
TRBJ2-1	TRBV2	CASTRGGDNEQFF
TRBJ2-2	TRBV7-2	CASSLEASGRPGELFF